This note documents a single TCR beta chain sequence. This specimen belongs to a study of blood T cell repertoires in COVID-19. Across the whole study: Samples came from the United States, Italy and Spain, spanning acute and convalescent COVID-19. PBMCs, B-cell-depleted T cells, or T cells were the source of the cDNA or gDNA that made up the material.

Per the study methods: Estimated nucleated cell counts came from reference gene primer amplification. The protocol was immunoSEQ multiplex PCR, while the TCRdb copy is restricted to in-frame clones and leaves out a portion. The V and J calls and the clone size are those of that table, but D and trimming were determined from the DNA. Of under 200,000 clones listed, over 75% were seen once; the top ten hold nearly 2.5%. The material sequenced was peripheral blood. This receptor was taken from a man aged 40-50 years with active or convalescent COVID-19.

The CDR3 region has the DNA TGTGCCAGCAGCTCGAGACTAGCAGGGACCGGGGAGCTGTTTTTT. It translates to CASSSRLAGTGELFF. The chain is built from TRBV11-1 and TRBJ2-2; 7 bases are a match to TRBD2. V gave up 4 bases and J gave up 5 bases; unmatched junction bases: 7. CDR3 length: 15 residues. Per germline, CDR1 SGHAT and CDR2 FQDESV (reference sequence). Filled out from reference TRBV11-1 and TRBJ2-2, the complete variable domain reads EAEVAQSPRYKITEKSQAVAFWCDPISGHATLYWYRQILGQGPELLVQFQDESVVDDSQLPKDRFSAERLKGVDSTLKIQPAELGDSAMYLCASSSRLAGTGELFFGEGSRLTVL.